This record concerns one T cell receptor beta chain sequence. This sample is part of a study of shared clonotypes between healthy human individuals. Overall study context: Per donor, three plates held CD4 naive cells, three held CD4 memory, two held CD8 naive and one held CD8 memory.

The repertoire was sequenced with immunoSEQ multiplex PCR; TCRdb's copy has only in-frame clones and lacks some. The repertoire holds around 700,000 clones, with roughly nine tenths as singletons. Naive CD8 cells were CD45RO-negative, positively selected for CCR7, excluding terminally differentiated effector memory CD45RA+ cells. This receptor was obtained from a young man in good health. Sequences were obtained from naive CD8+ T cells sorted from blood.

The CDR3 bases are TGTGCCAGCAGCTTAGGTCGAGCGGGCTACGAGCAGTACTTC. Its protein is CASSLGRAGYEQYF. The rearrangement joins TRBV11-2 to TRBJ2-7; possible D gene TRBD2, 6 bases. V was cut by 1 base and J by 3 bases, with 10 bases left in between. CDR1 SGHAT and CDR2 FQNNGV come from the germline V gene. This CDR3 has 14 amino acids.